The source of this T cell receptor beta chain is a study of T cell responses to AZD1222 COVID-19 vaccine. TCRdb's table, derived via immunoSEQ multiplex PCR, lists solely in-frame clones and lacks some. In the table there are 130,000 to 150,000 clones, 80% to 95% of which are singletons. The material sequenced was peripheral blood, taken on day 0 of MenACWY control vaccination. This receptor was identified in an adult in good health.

The CDR3, as DNA: TGTGCCAGCAGCTTGCCCGGGACAGAGTCCTACGAGCAGTACTTC. Translated: CASSLPGTESYEQYF. This chain connects TRBV11-1 to TRBJ2-7; 7 bases map to TRBD1. Germline CDR1 SGHAT, CDR2 FQDESV (reference sequence). The CDR3 contains 15 residues. V was clipped by 3 bases and J by 1 base; unmatched bases: 6.